These 10 T cell receptor beta chains were all obtained from the same sample, sequenced in a study of blood T cells in healthy people across ages (dated by TCRdb to the mid-2010s). To prepare the library, 5' RACE was applied. Instrument used: Illumina HiSeq 2500. A second PCR of about 6 to 12 cycles was run with a J-beta primer mix and a sample-barcoded 5' primer. TCRdb cleaned the public reads at Q25 with fastp, built clones with MiXCR and kept in-frame beta chains. Rows matching on CDR3 protein sequence are summarized as one entry with the most common DNA and genes. Within this sample are 600,000 to 800,000 distinct CDR3 sequences, with around 21% of them counted one time only. Of the sample, 3% to 4% falls within the top ten clones. Sequenced: blood. Source of these receptors: a man between 65 and 79 years old in good health.

The chain links TRBV10-1 to TRBJ2-3, with TRBD2 identical over 9 bases. Germline CDR1 WNHNN, CDR2 SYGVQD (reference sequence). Trimming took 5 bases from V and 4 from J; bases not matched to a gene: 7. CDR3 length: 15 residues. The CDR3 coding sequence is TGCGCCAGCAGTATGGCGGGAGGGGAGGCAGATACGCAGTATTTT. Residues: CASSMAGGEADTQYF.

As DNA, the CDR3 is TGTGCCAGCAGCTTAGGAGGGGGTGGCTATGGCTACACCTTC. It specifies CASSLGGGGYGYTF. V is TRBV7-6 and J is TRBJ1-2, with a weak D call TRBD1 (6 bases). The CDR3 extends over 14 amino acids. Germline-derived CDR1 and CDR2 are SGHVS and FNYEAQ. The V and J ends lost 1 base and 4 bases respectively, with 10 bases between them. The full variable domain, in which reference TRBV7-6 and TRBJ1-2 provide the parts outside the CDR3, is GAGVSQSPRYKVTKRGQDVALRCDPISGHVSLYWYRQALGQGPEFLTYFNYEAQQDKSGLPNDRFSAERPEGSISTLTIQRTEQRDSAMYRCASSLGGGGYGYTFGSGTRLTVV.

The chain has TRBV11-2 and TRBJ1-4; 11 bases are shared with TRBD1. Losses at the gene ends were 5 bases for V and 8 bases for J; bases not matched to a gene: 4. CDR3 length: 14 residues. The germline V gene encodes CDR1 SGHAT and CDR2 FQNNGV. The CDR3 nucleotides are TGTGCCAGCAGCCGGACAGGGGGCGAGGAAAAACTGTTTTTT. Translating gives CASSRTGGEEKLFF.

This chain links TRBV29-1 with TRBJ1-1; TRBD1 matches 9 bases. Germline lookup yields CDR1 SQVTM and CDR2 ANQGSEA. Unmatched junction bases numbered 4, after V lost 3 bases and J lost 5 bases. This CDR3 comprises 13 residues. This chain's CDR3 is CSVDAGTGTEAFF. CDR3 DNA: TGCAGCGTTGACGCCGGGACAGGGACTGAAGCTTTCTTT.

At least ten counts were recorded for this clonotype. This rearrangement joins TRBV10-3 to TRBJ1-6; no clear D gene. Trimming left V 3 bases short and J 14 bases short, with 11 bases between. The CDR3 consists of 12 residues. Germline assignment: CDR1 ENHRY and CDR2 SYGVKD. This CDR3 is CAISDDGGALHF. DNA for the CDR3: TGTGCCATCAGTGATGACGGTGGTGCCCTCCACTTT.

This chain connects TRBV14 to TRBJ2-3; a possible D gene is TRBD1 (6 bases). Germline V gives CDR1 SGHDN, CDR2 FVKESK. This CDR3 has 14 residues. The V gene lost 0 bases and the J gene lost 5 bases, with 9 bases spanning the gap. This chain's CDR3 is CASSQENRVDTQYF. The DNA for the CDR3 is TGTGCCAGCAGCCAAGAAAACAGGGTAGATACGCAGTATTTT.

This clonotype was recorded at least ten times. The chain uses TRBV5-1 and TRBJ2-5; D is possibly TRBD2 (5 bases). Per the germline V gene, CDR1 is SGHRS and CDR2 is YFSETQ. The CDR3 loop spans 15 amino acids. V gave up 0 bases and J gave up 2 bases, with 11 bases separating them. CDR3 protein: CASSLATSLQETQYF. The CDR3 nucleotides are TGCGCCAGCAGCTTGGCCACTAGTCTACAAGAGACCCAGTACTTC.

The chain links TRBV20-1 to TRBJ2-7; D possibly corresponds to TRBD1 (5 bases). The germline V gene encodes CDR1 DFQATT and CDR2 SNEGSKA (reference sequence). Trimming removed 0 bases at V and 3 bases at J, with 9 bases between. The length of the CDR3 is 13 residues. CDR3 loop: CSARDRVGYEQYF. The CDR3 DNA sequence: TGCAGTGCTAGAGACAGGGTGGGCTACGAGCAGTACTTC.

The rearrangement joins TRBV28 to TRBJ2-7, with D maybe TRBD1 (5 bases). V lost 6 bases, J lost 2 bases, and 14 bases lay in between. Germline V gives CDR1 MDHEN, CDR2 SYDVKM. The CDR3 totals 14 residues. The CDR3 DNA sequence: TGTGCCAGCAGGAAGGGGTCGCTAGCCTACGAGCAGTACTTC. Translation gives CASRKGSLAYEQYF.

In this sample, this clonotype turned up a few times. The chain joins TRBV7-9 to TRBJ2-5; 11 bases align to TRBD2. The J call may be incorrect, as the DNA end agrees better with TRBJ2-1. CDR3 size: 16 residues. Germline loops: CDR1 SEHNR, CDR2 FQNEAQ (reference sequence). CDR3 sequence: CASSPSGGTSGGEQFF. As DNA, the CDR3 is TGTGCCAGCAGCCCCTCCGGGGGGACTAGCGGAGGGGAGCAGTTCTTC.